This T cell receptor (beta chain) was identified during a study of somatic mutations in cytotoxic T cells in rheumatoid arthritis. Study background: No treatment had yet been given when patient blood (less than 31 ml EDTA) was drawn, right after diagnosis.

As regards this clone: Its antigen is unidentified.

Regarding the study as a whole: Antigen specificity of the expanded CD8+ clones was not determined. The authors did not adjust the slight TRBV07 underrepresentation in rheumatoid arthritis patients for multiple comparisons. Rheumatoid arthritis patients showed CD8+ clonality increasing with age, unlike healthy controls.

The CDR3 loop spans 15 amino acids. V lost 4 bases to trimming and J lost 7 bases; unmatched junction nucleotides: 10. Germline V gene data show CDR1 as SGHVS and CDR2 as FNYEAQ. Sequencing was performed with immunoSEQ multiplex PCR; in TCRdb, only in-frame clones are kept and a portion is missing. The sample includes about 19,000 clones, about 70% of them seen just once. Specimen: CD8+ T cells sorted from blood. The clonotype comes from an adult with rheumatoid arthritis. The chain carries TRBV7-6 and TRBJ2-1, with TRBD2 identical over 7 bases. This chain's CDR3 is CASSSSPGRGNEQFF. The CDR3 region has the DNA TGTGCCAGCAGCTCAAGCCCGGGGCGGGGGAATGAGCAGTTCTTC.